This record concerns one T cell receptor beta chain sequence. Its antigen is still unknown. There are no base qualities to consult, and no much larger clone falls within one base. TCRbeta CDR3 regions were amplified from genomic DNA by means of the immunoSEQ Assay, a bias-controlled multiplex PCR. On the study's bioinformatics: The number of nucleated cells in each sample was estimated by amplification of reference gene primers within the assay. To quantify the absolute abundance of each unique TCRbeta CDR3 rearrangement, sequence reads were collapsed and filtered. For each sample, productive Simpson clonality was calculated as the square root of Simpson's diversity index across productive rearrangements. Here the immuneACCESS table is served through TCRdb, limited to in-frame sequences with V and J called. Missing clones are a known gap in these copies; in checked studies unresolved V genes cover under half, and the rest lacks a known reason. V, J and clone size reflect that table, while D and trimming were determined from the DNA. The sample table holds 85,000 to 130,000 clones, of which about 91% were seen once. Together, the top ten hold 5% to 6.5% of the sample.

Collaborating institutions collected whole blood in K2EDTA tubes following their own protocols. Collaborator samples were shipped for TCRbeta analysis as frozen whole blood, isolated PBMCs, or DNA extracted from either sample type. The data were obtained in a study of blood T cell repertoires in COVID-19 (dated by TCRdb to 2020 to 2021). Describing the broader study: The collaborator samples originated in the United States, Italy and Spain and spanned the acute and convalescent phases of COVID-19. The material from the prospective study consisted of cDNA or gDNA derived from T cells, B-cell-depleted T cells, or PBMCs. Deeply sampled blood TCRbeta repertoires from subjects exposed to, actively infected with, or recovered from COVID-19 were included in the dataset. The repertoires were made available in a free public database intended to serve as a resource for research on the immune response to SARS-CoV-2. The samples were drawn from two sources: the first 160 participants of the ongoing ImmuneRACE study, and over 950 subjects contributed by 6 global collaborators. The sample metadata nearly always contained a de-identified subject ID, COVID-19 status, age in years and sex. Where available, HLA class I and class II types were obtained from metadata supplied by the sample provider rather than from assay-based typing. Overall study outcomes, separate from this receptor: Clinical and demographic metadata were provided uncurated, with the amount varying by source and participant.

Inclusive of the bounding cysteine and phenylalanine, the CDR3 is 14 residues long. The DNA shown is the 42-base CDR3, in frame from base 1. From V the trimming removes 0 bases and from J it removes 6 bases, while the gene matches leave 5 bases of the junction unaccounted for. CDR1 and CDR2 were assigned from the germline V gene as SGHRS and YFSETQ. Material for sequencing was peripheral blood. This clonotype was sampled from a human donor in a cohort sampled during active COVID-19. The chain joins TRBV5-1 to TRBJ2-7, and 8 bases in between align with TRBD1. The CDR3 loop reads CASSLGPGGIEQYF. The nucleotide sequence reads TGCGCCAGCAGCTTGGGGCCAGGGGGCATCGAGCAGTACTTC. Beyond the CDR3, the reference TRBV5-1 and TRBJ2-7 genes provide the residues; the full variable domain reads: KAGVTQTPRYLIKTRGQQVTLSCSPISGHRSVSWYQQTPGQGLQFLFEYFSETQRNKGNFPGRFSGRQFSNSRSEMNVSTLELGDSALYLCASSLGPGGIEQYFGPGTRLTVT.